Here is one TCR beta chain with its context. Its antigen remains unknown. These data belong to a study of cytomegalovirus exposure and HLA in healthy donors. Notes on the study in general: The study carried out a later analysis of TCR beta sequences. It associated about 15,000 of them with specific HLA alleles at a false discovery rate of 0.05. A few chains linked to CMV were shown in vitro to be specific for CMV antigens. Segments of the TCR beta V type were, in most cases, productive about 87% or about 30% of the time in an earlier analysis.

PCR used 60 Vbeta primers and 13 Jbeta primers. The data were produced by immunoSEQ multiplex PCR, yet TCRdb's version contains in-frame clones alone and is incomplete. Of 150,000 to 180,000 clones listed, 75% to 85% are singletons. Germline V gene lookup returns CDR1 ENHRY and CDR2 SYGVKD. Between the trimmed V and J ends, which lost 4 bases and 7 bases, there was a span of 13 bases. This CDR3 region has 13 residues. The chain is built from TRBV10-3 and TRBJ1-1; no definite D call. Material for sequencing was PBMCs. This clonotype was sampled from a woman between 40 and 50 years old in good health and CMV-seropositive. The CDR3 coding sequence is TGTGCCATCAGTGTTGAGGAGATGGATGAAGCTTTCTTT. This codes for CAISVEEMDEAFF.